This T cell receptor (beta chain) was sequenced in a study of blood T cell repertoires in COVID-19. Background on the study: Researchers got acute and convalescent COVID-19 samples from the United States, Italy and Spain. Sources were T cells, B-cell-depleted T cells, or PBMCs; the material itself was cDNA or gDNA.

The CDR3 length is 13 residues. V was trimmed by 5 bases and J by 10 bases, leaving 17 bases between them. From germline, CDR1 is SGHAT and CDR2 FQNNGV. Authors' processing steps: Estimated nucleated cell counts came from reference gene primer amplification. Sequenced by immunoSEQ multiplex PCR; TCRdb stores in-frame clones only, minus some. That table furnishes V, J and clone size, whereas the DNA furnished D and trimming. The sample shows some 370,000 clones, roughly four fifths of them seen only once. Participants were placed into cohorts based on the clinical history they reported. This clone is a singleton in its sample.

This sequence originates from a woman aged 45 to 65 who had recovered from COVID-19. The rearrangement uses TRBV11-2 and TRBJ1-1, with D perhaps TRBD1 (6 bases). Sequenced material: PBMCs or T cells enriched from blood (not recorded which). The CDR3 DNA is TGTGCCAGCAGCCAAGGGGGGGCCGGCCCAGCTTTCTTT. Translating it yields CASSQGGAGPAFF. Supplemented by reference TRBV11-2 and TRBJ1-1, the full variable domain reads EAGVAQSPRYKIIEKRQSVAFWCNPISGHATLYWYQQILGQGPKLLIQFQNNGVVDDSQLPKDRFSAERLKGVDSTLKIQPAKLEDSAVYLCASSQGGAGPAFFGQGTRLTVV.